The present entry profiles one T cell receptor beta chain with its context. TCRdb's copy holds only in-frame clones and misses some; the assay was immunoSEQ multiplex PCR. Among about 230,000 clones listed, about 88% were seen once. This sample was taken from a study of blood T cell repertoires in COVID-19. As for the study in general: T cells, B-cell-depleted T cells, or PBMCs provided the cDNA or gDNA that served as material.

This CDR3 has 18 residues. This chain connects TRBV1 to TRBJ2-7; no DNA check was done on the table's D call, TRBD2. TRBV1 is a documented pseudogene. Sequencing input: peripheral blood. This clonotype originated in a man aged 40-49 years with acute or convalescent COVID-19. The CDR3 nucleotides read TGCACCAGCAGCCAGATGGGGGGGGGTACACCGTCCTCCTACGAGCAGTACTTC. This encodes CTSSQMGGGTPSSYEQYF.